This entry describes one T cell receptor beta chain. These data belong to a study of CD8 T cells in Susac syndrome. The CDR3 has 15 residues. In germline, CDR1 is SGHNT, CDR2 YYREEE (reference sequence). V lost 5 bases, J lost 8 bases, and 9 bases stayed unmatched. With random hexamers, 0.5 to 1 ug RNA was reverse transcribed. Each CDR3 protein gets one entry after TCRdb re-called the immunoSEQ multiplex PCR reads with MiXCR. This sample carries about 190,000 distinct CDR3 sequences, roughly 90% of them seen once, and the ten largest clones take around 0.079%. Sequencing targeted TCR beta in blood CD8+ and CD4+ T cells.

The rearrangement links TRBV5-4 to TRBJ2-1, with TRBD2 matching 11 bases. The source material was CD4+ T cells from PBMCs. The TCR was taken from a human donor with Susac syndrome. DNA for the CDR3: TGTGCCAGCAGTTTTAGCGGGGGGGCAGGGTATGAGCAGTTCTTC. It codes for CASSFSGGAGYEQFF.